The source of this T cell receptor (beta chain) is a study of T cell repertoires in cytomegalovirus infection. As for this clonotype: Its antigen remains unidentified.

Germline CDR1 and CDR2: KGHSH and LQKENI. V shed 1 base and J 5 bases; nucleotides not matched to a gene: 3. The CDR3 has 14 amino acids. TCRdb redid the calling of the reads with MiXCR, one entry per CDR3 protein. The table includes 300,000 to 400,000 distinct CDR3 sequences, approximately 32% detected once. V usage is TRBV18 and J usage is TRBJ1-2; TRBD1 matches 8 bases. The receptor comes from a human donor in good health (CMV status not recorded). Some clones in this sample may be carry-over from other donors' samples. Sample: cultured PBMCs, taken from culture after CMV antigen stimulation. In DNA, the CDR3 is TGTGCCAGCTCACCACGGACAGGGTGGTATGGCTACACCTTC. Its translation is CASSPRTGWYGYTF. Full variable domain (rest looked up from reference TRBV18 and TRBJ1-2): NAGVMQNPRHLVRRRGQEARLRCSPMKGHSHVYWYRQLPEEGLKFMVYLQKENIIDESGMPKERFSAEFPKEGPSILRIQQVVRGDSAAYFCASSPRTGWYGYTFGSGTRLTVV.